One and the same sample provided the 13 T cell receptor beta chains below, sequenced in a study of cytomegalovirus exposure and HLA in healthy donors. The PCR ran on 60 Vbeta and 13 Jbeta primers. This table comes from immunoSEQ multiplex PCR, and its TCRdb copy is limited to in-frame clones, with some not included. Here the sample spans 75,000 to 90,000 clones, around 73% being singletons. The sample was PBMCs. All receptors come from a woman aged 40 to 55 in good health and CMV-seropositive.

The rearrangement joins TRBV19 to TRBJ1-1; D uncertain. The CDR3 covers 14 residues. Trimming removed 7 bases at V and 1 base at J, with 13 bases between. Looked up from germline, CDR1 is LNHDA and CDR2 is SQIVND (reference sequence). The CDR3 region has the DNA TGTGCCAGTACCCTCGGGATGGGGAACACTGAAGCTTTCTTT. It yields the protein CASTLGMGNTEAFF.

The chain uses TRBV6-5 and TRBJ1-2; 8 bases align to TRBD1. The germline CDR1 and CDR2 sequences are MNHEY and SVGAGI. After removal of 5 bases from V and 5 bases from J, the junction contained 10 bases not matched to a gene. CDR3 length: 15 residues. The CDR3 sequence: CASSRKTGASYGYTF. Written as DNA, the CDR3 is TGTGCCAGCAGTAGAAAGACAGGGGCCTCTTATGGCTACACCTTC.

In its sample, this clone was seen once. J is TRBJ2-5 and V is TRBV2, with 7 bases matching TRBD1. The CDR3 has 14 residues. From germline, CDR1 is SNHLY and CDR2 FYNNEI. With 5 bases clipped from V and 11 bases from J, the junction kept 14 bases outside the gene matches. The CDR3 is CASSPRQGTGEQYF. As DNA, the CDR3 is TGTGCCAGCAGTCCCCGACAGGGCACCGGGGAGCAGTACTTC.

The chain recombines TRBV6-1 with TRBJ2-3; weak D call: TRBD2 (7 bases). The germline V gene encodes CDR1 MNHNS and CDR2 SASEGT. Trimming removed 1 base from V and 1 base from J, with 15 bases in between. The CDR3 spans 17 residues. CDR3 region: CASSEGGGGFRTDTQYF. The DNA of the CDR3 is TGTGCCAGCAGTGAAGGAGGGGGGGGATTCCGCACAGATACGCAGTATTTT.

Only a few counts were recorded for this clone. This rearrangement joins TRBV5-4 to TRBJ2-7; tentatively, D is TRBD2 (6 bases). Germline CDR1 reads SGHNT; CDR2 reads YYREEE (reference sequence). The CDR3 consists of 14 residues. Trimming left V 2 bases short and J 6 bases short, with 15 bases between. CDR3 coding DNA: TGTGCCAGCAGCTTAATTCTAGGGGAGGCCGAGCAGTACTTC. Translating gives CASSLILGEAEQYF.

V gene TRBV19 combines with J gene TRBJ2-5, with D hard to call. The CDR3 is made up of 14 amino acids. V was shortened by 2 bases and J by 1 base, with 8 bases between the two germline ends. CDR1 is LNHDA, CDR2 SQIVND, per germline (reference sequence). Here the CDR3 DNA reads TGTGCCAGTAGTATATCCTACAGCCAAGAGACCCAGTACTTC. This codes for CASSISYSQETQYF.

This chain joins TRBV7-9 and TRBJ2-3, with TRBD2 matching 8 bases. The V segment lost 3 bases and the J segment 0 bases; nucleotides outside the gene matches: 5. The CDR3 consists of 16 residues. Germline V lookup: CDR1 SEHNR, CDR2 FQNEAQ (reference sequence). The CDR3 is CASSLARGASTDTQYF. The CDR3 DNA is TGTGCCAGCAGCTTGGCGCGGGGGGCTAGCACAGATACGCAGTATTTT.

The V and J genes are TRBV2 and TRBJ1-1; 8 bases match TRBD1. This CDR3 is 15 amino acids long. V was clipped by 1 base and J by 4 bases; unmatched bases: 5. The germline V gene has CDR1 SNHLY and CDR2 FYNNEI. CDR3 in amino acids: CASSEGGTGGTEAFF. CDR3 nucleotides: TGTGCCAGCAGTGAAGGCGGGACAGGTGGCACTGAAGCTTTCTTT.

The chain combines TRBV28 with TRBJ1-6; perhaps TRBD1 as D (6 bases). The CDR3 consists of 14 residues. The germline V and J ends were trimmed by 2 bases and 7 bases, with 9 bases remaining between them. Germline CDR1 and CDR2: MDHEN and SYDVKM. This CDR3 reads CASSLETGNSPLHF. In nucleotides, the CDR3 is TGTGCCAGCAGTTTAGAGACAGGAAATTCACCCCTCCACTTT.

The chain couples TRBV20-1 to TRBJ1-1; possible D gene TRBD1, 6 bases. CDR1 and CDR2 (germline): DFQATT, SNEGSKA (reference sequence). The CDR3 sequence is 11 residues long. The V end was cut by 6 bases, the J end by 5 bases, with 10 bases between. The CDR3 DNA reads as TGCAGTGCCAACACAGGGACTGAAGCTTTCTTT. Its protein product is CSANTGTEAFF.

This CDR3 reads CASSISNTGANVLTF. The CDR3 nucleotides are TGTGCCAGTAGTATATCGAACACTGGGGCCAACGTCCTGACTTTC. The chain couples TRBV19 to TRBJ2-6; D ambiguous. V lost 2 bases and J 2 bases, leaving 7 bases between the germline ends. CDR1 and CDR2 from the germline V gene are LNHDA and SQIVND (reference sequence). The CDR3 is 15 residues long.

V is TRBV5-1 and J is TRBJ1-6, with TRBD1 matching 8 bases. V dropped 5 bases and J dropped 9; count of bases not matched to a gene: 7. In germline, CDR1 is SGHRS, CDR2 YFSETQ. This CDR3 is 14 amino acids long. The CDR3 loop reads CASSLDRGGSPLHF. In DNA, the CDR3 is TGCGCCAGCAGTCTTGACAGGGGAGGTTCACCCCTCCACTTT.

This clone occurred once. The V and J genes are TRBV7-2 and TRBJ2-3; 8 bases match TRBD2. From germline, CDR1 is SGHTA and CDR2 FQGNSA. V lost 5 bases, J lost 0 bases, and 4 bases stayed unmatched. The CDR3 loop spans 15 amino acids. CDR3 in DNA: TGTGCCAGCAGCATGACTAGCGTAAGCACAGATACGCAGTATTTT. Its protein product is CASSMTSVSTDTQYF.